This T cell receptor beta chain was retrieved from a study of blood T cell repertoires in COVID-19. About the study: From the United States, Italy and Spain came samples of acute and convalescent COVID-19. Sources were T cells, B-cell-depleted T cells, or PBMCs; the material itself was cDNA or gDNA.

As originally analysed: Amplification of reference gene primers was used by the study to estimate nucleated cell counts. The protocol was immunoSEQ multiplex PCR, while the TCRdb copy is restricted to in-frame clones and leaves out a portion. That table furnishes V, J and clone size, whereas the DNA furnished D and trimming. The sample lists hundreds of thousands of clones, approximately 88% occurring once. V lost 3 bases, J lost 1 base, and 6 bases stayed unmatched. CDR1 and CDR2 (germline): SGHAT, FQNNGV. This CDR3 is built from 16 residues. Sequencing was performed on peripheral blood. V gene TRBV11-2 combines with J gene TRBJ2-3, with 8 bases lining up with TRBD2. The sequence came from a man in his sixties who had recovered from COVID-19. CDR3 residues: CASSLGTRGGTDTQYF. The CDR3 region has the DNA TGTGCCAGCAGCTTGGGTACGCGGGGGGGCACAGATACGCAGTATTTT. Full variable domain (missing parts from reference TRBV11-2 and TRBJ2-3): EAGVAQSPRYKIIEKRQSVAFWCNPISGHATLYWYQQILGQGPKLLIQFQNNGVVDDSQLPKDRFSAERLKGVDSTLKIQPAKLEDSAVYLCASSLGTRGGTDTQYFGPGTRLTVL.